This T cell receptor beta chain was sequenced for a study of cytomegalovirus exposure and HLA in healthy donors. The PCR employed 60 Vbeta primers together with 13 Jbeta primers. The protocol was immunoSEQ multiplex PCR, while the TCRdb copy is restricted to in-frame clones and leaves out a portion. The table records 90,000 to 130,000 clones, roughly 66% of them present only once. The CDR3 contains 17 residues. The V and J ends lost 3 bases and 5 bases respectively, with 20 bases between them. CDR1 SEHNR and CDR2 FQNEAQ come from the germline V gene (reference sequence). Findings and limits, study-wide: The classifier, whose performance was assessed in both the original and validation cohorts, reportedly diagnosed cytomegalovirus status with high specificity and sensitivity. About 90% or about 30% of the time was how often most TCR beta V segments were productive, according to an earlier analysis.

This clone was found a few times. Antigen unknown. The chain uses TRBV7-9 and TRBJ2-1, with D possibly TRBD2 on 6 matching bases. The specimen was PBMCs. This TCR was recovered from a young woman in good health and CMV-seronegative. CDR3 in DNA: TGTGCCAGCAGCTTCCCCTTTCGGGGACGGGGGAACAATGAGCAGTTCTTC. Its translation: CASSFPFRGRGNNEQFF. Full variable domain (remainder filled in from reference TRBV7-9 and TRBJ2-1): DTGVSQNPRHKITKRGQNVTFRCDPISEHNRLYWYRQTLGQGPEFLTYFQNEAQLEKSRLLSDRFSAERPKGSFSTLEIQRTEQGDSAMYLCASSFPFRGRGNNEQFFGPGTRLTVL.